Sequencing of this TCR beta chain was carried out in a study of shared clonotypes between healthy human individuals. Germline V gives CDR1 SGHNT, CDR2 YYREEE (reference sequence). Trimming took 0 bases from V and 2 from J; bases not matched to a gene: 1. CDR3 length equals 15 residues. Per the authors' pipeline: Filtering differed for immunoSEQ, which gave only junction sequences without quality scores. The method was immunoSEQ multiplex PCR; TCRdb's version includes in-frame clones alone and lacks a portion of them. Clone size and the V and J calls come from that table; the DNA yielded D and trimming. The table includes some 2,400,000 clones, under 97% detected once.

The chain combines TRBV5-4 with TRBJ2-7, with 11 bases fitting TRBD2. The source is a man in his late teens or twenties in good health. Sequencing used naive CD4+ T cells sorted from blood. The subset denotes: CD45RA+ positively selected. The CDR3 DNA reads as TGTGCCAGCAGCTTGGAACTAGCGGGGGCCTACGAGCAGTACTTC. The encoded protein is CASSLELAGAYEQYF.